This T cell receptor (beta chain) was recovered during a study of T cells after yellow fever vaccination. Study overall: SMART-Seq v4 Ultra Low Input served to prepare low-cell-number fractions. Study conclusions and caveats: A small proportion of clonotypes was detected in both the CD4 and CD8 compartments. Post-booster samples contained most primary-vaccination clones (roughly 96% CD4, roughly 88% CD8).

A universal primer site and UMIs were added as TCR cDNA was made by 5'RACE template switching. TCRdb passed the 5' RACE reads through MiXCR, listing each CDR3 protein once. Here the sample spans some 300,000 distinct CDR3 sequences, around 3.6% being singletons. The CDR3 totals 16 residues. The germline V gene encodes CDR1 DFQATT and CDR2 SNEGSKA (reference sequence). V was clipped by 5 bases and J by 7 bases; unmatched bases: 13. This clonotype has ten or more counts. Its cognate antigen is unknown. The sequence was collected from a man between 18 and 35 years old who received the YFV17D yellow fever vaccine. Source: PBMCs, taken on the day of the yellow fever booster vaccination. The V and J genes are TRBV20-1 and TRBJ2-3; 12 nucleotides align to TRBD1. CDR3 nucleotide sequence: TGCAGTGCTCCCCCGGGACAGGGGGCGGAGGCCAATACGCAGTATTTT. Its translation is CSAPPGQGAEANTQYF.